The clone carrying this TCR beta chain has a handful of counts. Its antigen is not known. These data are taken from a study of blood T cells in healthy people across ages. The study's findings and limits: Whereas aged donors had fewer naive CD4+ cells, long-lived donors had more of them and higher diversity.

Sample-barcoded 5' priming and a J-beta primer mix drove a second PCR of about 7 to 12 cycles. TCRdb called the 5' RACE reads again in MiXCR, with one record for every CDR3 protein. The sample holds more than 550,000 distinct CDR3 sequences, 20% to 25% seen once. The authors isolated at least 6.5 million PBMCs per sample. Per sample, at least 6 micrograms of total RNA were extracted. The sample was blood. The receptor comes from a man in his 70s in good health.

This CDR3 is CASSLKGRGGELFF. CDR3 DNA: TGTGCCAGCAGTTTAAAGGGTCGTGGCGGGGAGCTGTTTTTT. The rearrangement links TRBV12-3 or TRBV12-4 to TRBJ2-2; no clear D. CDR3 length: 14 amino acids. Trimming pared 2 bases from V and 7 bases from J, leaving 11 bases between.